This T cell receptor beta chain was sequenced for a study of CD4+ T cells in melanoma. Study-wide results and limits: Diverse differentiation states were reported for melanoma neoantigen-specific CD4+ T cells.

The repertoire was sequenced with immunoSEQ multiplex PCR; TCRdb's copy has only in-frame clones and lacks some. Of 9,900 or so clones listed, around 70% were seen once; the top ten hold about 20%. This clone appeared a few times. Its antigen is undetermined. The CDR3 extends over 15 amino acids. CDR1 and CDR2 from the germline V gene are MNHNY and SVGAGI (reference sequence). Trimming at V came to 2 bases and at J to 5 bases, leaving 8 bases not matched to a gene. The TCR sequence derives from a human donor with melanoma. V usage is TRBV6-6 and J usage is TRBJ1-2, with TRBD1 identical over 7 bases. The sequencing input was peripheral blood. CDR3 in DNA: TGTGCCAGCAGTTACCTTGAGGGGGCCCTATATGGCTACACCTTC. The encoded protein is CASSYLEGALYGYTF.